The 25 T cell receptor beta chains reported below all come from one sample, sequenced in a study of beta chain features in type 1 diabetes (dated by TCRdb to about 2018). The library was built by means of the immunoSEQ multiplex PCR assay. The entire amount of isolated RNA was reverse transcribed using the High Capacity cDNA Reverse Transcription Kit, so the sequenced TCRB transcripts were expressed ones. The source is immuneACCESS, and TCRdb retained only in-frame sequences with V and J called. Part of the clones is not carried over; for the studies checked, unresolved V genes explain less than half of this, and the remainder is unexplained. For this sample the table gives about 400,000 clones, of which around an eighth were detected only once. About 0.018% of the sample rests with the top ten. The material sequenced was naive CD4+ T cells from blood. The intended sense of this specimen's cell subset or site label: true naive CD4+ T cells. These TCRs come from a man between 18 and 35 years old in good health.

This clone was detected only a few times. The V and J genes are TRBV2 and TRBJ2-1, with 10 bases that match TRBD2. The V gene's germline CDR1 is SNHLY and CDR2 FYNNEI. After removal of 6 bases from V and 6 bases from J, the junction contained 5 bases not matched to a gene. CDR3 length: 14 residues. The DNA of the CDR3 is TGTGCCAGCAGGGCAGCGGGGGGGGCCAATGAGCAGTTCTTC. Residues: CASRAAGGANEQFF.

The CDR3 nucleotides read TGTGCCAGCAGCTCAGGGGGCGGGCACCTAAACATTCAGTACTTC. Protein: CASSSGGGHLNIQYF. This chain links TRBV5-4 with TRBJ2-4; 8 nucleotides align to TRBD1. After removal of 3 bases from V and 6 bases from J, the junction contained 8 bases not matched to a gene. Germline loops: CDR1 SGHNT, CDR2 YYREEE (reference sequence). This CDR3 has 15 amino acids.

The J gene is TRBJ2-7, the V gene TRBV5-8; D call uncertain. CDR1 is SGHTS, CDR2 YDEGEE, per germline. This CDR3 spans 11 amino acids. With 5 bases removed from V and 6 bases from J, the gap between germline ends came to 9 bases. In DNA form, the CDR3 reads TGTGCCAGCAGGCGGAACATCGAGCAGTACTTC. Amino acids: CASRRNIEQYF.

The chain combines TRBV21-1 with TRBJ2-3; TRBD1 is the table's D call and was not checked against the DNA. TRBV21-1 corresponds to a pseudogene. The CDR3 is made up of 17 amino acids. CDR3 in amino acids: CASSKALRKGCTDTQYF. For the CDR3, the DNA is TGTGCCAGCAGCAAAGCGCTTAGGAAGGGGTGCACAGATACGCAGTATTTT.

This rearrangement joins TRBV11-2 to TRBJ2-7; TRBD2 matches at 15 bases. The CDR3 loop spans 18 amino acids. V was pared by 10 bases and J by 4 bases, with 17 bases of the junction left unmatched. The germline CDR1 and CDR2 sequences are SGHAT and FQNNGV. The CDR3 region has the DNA TGTGCCACCAAAGGACTAGCGGGAGGGCCCACAACGATATACGAGCAGTACTTC. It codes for CATKGLAGGPTTIYEQYF.

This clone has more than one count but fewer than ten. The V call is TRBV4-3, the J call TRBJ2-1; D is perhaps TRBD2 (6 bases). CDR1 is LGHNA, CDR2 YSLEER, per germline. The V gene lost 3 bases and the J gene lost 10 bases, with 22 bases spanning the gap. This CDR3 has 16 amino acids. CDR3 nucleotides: TGCGCCAGCAGCCAGGGCCTGGGCACCGGAGGGGACGAGCAGTTCTTC. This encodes CASSQGLGTGGDEQFF.

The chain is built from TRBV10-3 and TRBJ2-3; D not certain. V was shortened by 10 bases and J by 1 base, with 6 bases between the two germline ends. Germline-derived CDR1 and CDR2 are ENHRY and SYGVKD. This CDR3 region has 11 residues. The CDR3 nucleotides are TGTGCCACCGTAGGCACAGATACGCAGTATTTT. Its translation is CATVGTDTQYF.

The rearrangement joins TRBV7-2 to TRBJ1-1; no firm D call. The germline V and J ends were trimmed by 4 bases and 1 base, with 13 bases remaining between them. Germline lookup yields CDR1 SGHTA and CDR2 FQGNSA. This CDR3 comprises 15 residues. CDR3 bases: TGTGCCAGCAGCTCATGGGCCGGAAAGAACACTGAAGCTTTCTTT. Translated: CASSSWAGKNTEAFF.

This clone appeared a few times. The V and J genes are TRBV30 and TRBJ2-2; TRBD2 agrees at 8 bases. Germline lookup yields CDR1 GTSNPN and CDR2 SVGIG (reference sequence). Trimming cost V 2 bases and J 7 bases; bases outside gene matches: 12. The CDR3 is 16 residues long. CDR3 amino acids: CAWSPREGLISGELFF. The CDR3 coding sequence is TGTGCCTGGAGTCCTCGGGAGGGCCTTATCAGCGGGGAGCTGTTTTTT.

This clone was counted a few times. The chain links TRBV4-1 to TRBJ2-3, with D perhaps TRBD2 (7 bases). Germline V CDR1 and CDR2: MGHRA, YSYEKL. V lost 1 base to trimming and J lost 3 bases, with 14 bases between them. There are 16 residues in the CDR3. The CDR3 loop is CASSQVWGGATDTQYF. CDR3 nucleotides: TGCGCCAGCAGCCAAGTCTGGGGGGGCGCGACAGATACGCAGTATTTT.

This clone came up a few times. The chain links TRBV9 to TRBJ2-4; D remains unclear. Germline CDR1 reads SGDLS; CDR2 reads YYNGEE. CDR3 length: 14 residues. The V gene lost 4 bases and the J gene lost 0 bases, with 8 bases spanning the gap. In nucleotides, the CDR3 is TGTGCCAGCAGCCCAGTCAGAGCCAAAAACATTCAGTACTTC. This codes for CASSPVRAKNIQYF.

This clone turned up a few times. CDR3 in DNA: TGTGCCAGCAGCGGAGGAGGGGCGGAGGTTTTCATGGCCAACGTCCTGACTTTC. This translates into CASSGGGAEVFMANVLTF. The chain links TRBV7-9 to TRBJ2-6, with a weak D call TRBD2 (6 bases). The CDR3 totals 18 residues. The V end lost 5 bases, the J end lost 6 bases, and 23 bases lay between the germline ends. The germline CDR1 and CDR2 sequences are SEHNR and FQNEAQ (reference sequence).

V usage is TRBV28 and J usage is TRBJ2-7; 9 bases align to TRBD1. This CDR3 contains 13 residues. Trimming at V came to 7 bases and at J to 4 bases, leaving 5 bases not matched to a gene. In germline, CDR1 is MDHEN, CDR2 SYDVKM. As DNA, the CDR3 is TGTGCCAGCAACCGGGACAGGGCATACGAGCAGTACTTC. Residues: CASNRDRAYEQYF.

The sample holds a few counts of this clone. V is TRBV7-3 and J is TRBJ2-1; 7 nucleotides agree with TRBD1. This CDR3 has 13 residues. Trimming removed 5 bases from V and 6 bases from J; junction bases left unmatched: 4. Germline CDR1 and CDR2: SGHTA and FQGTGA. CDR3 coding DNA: TGTGCCAGCAGCCCGGGACAGACCAATGAGCAGTTCTTC. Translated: CASSPGQTNEQFF.

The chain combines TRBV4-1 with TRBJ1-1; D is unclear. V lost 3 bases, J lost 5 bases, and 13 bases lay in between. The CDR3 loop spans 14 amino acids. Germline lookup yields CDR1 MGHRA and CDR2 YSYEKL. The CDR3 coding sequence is TGCGCCAGCAGCCATCCCGGACTGGGGACTGAAGCTTTCTTT. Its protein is CASSHPGLGTEAFF.

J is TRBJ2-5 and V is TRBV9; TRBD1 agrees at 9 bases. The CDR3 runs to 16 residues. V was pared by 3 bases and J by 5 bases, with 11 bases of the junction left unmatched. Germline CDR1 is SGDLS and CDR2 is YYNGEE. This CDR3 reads CASSGSGDRAGETQYF. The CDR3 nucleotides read TGTGCCAGCAGCGGGAGTGGGGACAGGGCAGGCGAGACCCAGTACTTC.

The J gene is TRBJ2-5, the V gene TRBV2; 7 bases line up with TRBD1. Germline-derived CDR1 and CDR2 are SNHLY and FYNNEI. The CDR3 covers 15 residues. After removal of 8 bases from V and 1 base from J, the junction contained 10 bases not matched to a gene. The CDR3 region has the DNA TGTGCCAGCGGGGCTAGGGGGCGGGTCCAAGAGACCCAGTACTTC. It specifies CASGARGRVQETQYF. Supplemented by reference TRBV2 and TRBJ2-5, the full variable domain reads EPEVTQTPSHQVTQMGQEVILRCVPISNHLYFYWYRQILGQKVEFLVSFYNNEISEKSEIFDDQFSVERPDGSNFTLKIRSTKLEDSAMYFCASGARGRVQETQYFGPGTRLLVL.

The CDR3 reads CASSVGAGGSARETQYF. In nucleotides, the CDR3 is TGTGCCAGCAGCGTAGGGGCCGGCGGTAGCGCGAGGGAGACCCAGTACTTC. This chain links TRBV9 with TRBJ2-5; D perhaps matches TRBD2 (5 bases). Trimming shortened V by 0 bases and J by 5 bases, and 20 bases separated the two germline ends. Looked up from germline, CDR1 is SGDLS and CDR2 is YYNGEE. This CDR3 comprises 17 residues.

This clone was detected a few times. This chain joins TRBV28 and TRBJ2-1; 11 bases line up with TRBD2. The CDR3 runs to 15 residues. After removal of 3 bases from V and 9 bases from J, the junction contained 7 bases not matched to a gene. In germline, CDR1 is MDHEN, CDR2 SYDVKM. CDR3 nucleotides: TGTGCCAGCAGTTTGGGGCTAGCGGGAGGTAGTGAGCAGTTCTTC. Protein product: CASSLGLAGGSEQFF.

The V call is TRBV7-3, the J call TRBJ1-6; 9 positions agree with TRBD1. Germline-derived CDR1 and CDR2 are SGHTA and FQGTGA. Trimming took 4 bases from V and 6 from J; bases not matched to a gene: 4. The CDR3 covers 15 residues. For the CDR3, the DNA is TGTGCCAGCAGCTCCCAGGGACAGGGTAATTCACCCCTCCACTTT. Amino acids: CASSSQGQGNSPLHF.

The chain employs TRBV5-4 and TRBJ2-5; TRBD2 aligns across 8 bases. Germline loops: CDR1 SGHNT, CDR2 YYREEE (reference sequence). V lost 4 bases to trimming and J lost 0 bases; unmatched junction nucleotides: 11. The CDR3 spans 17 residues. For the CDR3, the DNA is TGTGCCAGCAGCGCGGGAGGAAGGGGCGCGTACCAAGAGACCCAGTACTTC. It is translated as CASSAGGRGAYQETQYF.

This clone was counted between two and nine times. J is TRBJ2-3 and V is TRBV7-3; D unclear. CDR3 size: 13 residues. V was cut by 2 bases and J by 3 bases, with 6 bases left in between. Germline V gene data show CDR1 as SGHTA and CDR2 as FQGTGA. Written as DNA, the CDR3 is TGTGCCAGCAGCTTAGTCGTAACAGATACGCAGTATTTT. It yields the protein CASSLVVTDTQYF. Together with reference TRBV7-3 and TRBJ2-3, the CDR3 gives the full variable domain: GAGVSQTPSNKVTEKGKYVELRCDPISGHTALYWYRQSLGQGPEFLIYFQGTGAADDSGLPNDRFFAVRPEGSVSTLKIQRTERGDSAVYLCASSLVVTDTQYFGPGTRLTVL.

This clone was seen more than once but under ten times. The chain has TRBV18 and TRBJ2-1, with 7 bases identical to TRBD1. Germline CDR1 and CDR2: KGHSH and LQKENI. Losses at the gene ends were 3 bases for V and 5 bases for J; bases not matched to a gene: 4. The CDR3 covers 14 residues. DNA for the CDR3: TGTGCCAGCTCACCTCCCGGGACAGACAATGAGCAGTTCTTC. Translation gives CASSPPGTDNEQFF.

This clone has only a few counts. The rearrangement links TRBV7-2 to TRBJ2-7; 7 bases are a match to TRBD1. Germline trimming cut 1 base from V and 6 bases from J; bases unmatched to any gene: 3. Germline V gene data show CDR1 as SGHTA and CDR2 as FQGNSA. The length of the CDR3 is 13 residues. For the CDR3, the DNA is TGTGCCAGCAGCTTAGTCGGGGACAGCGAGCAGTACTTC. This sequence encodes CASSLVGDSEQYF.

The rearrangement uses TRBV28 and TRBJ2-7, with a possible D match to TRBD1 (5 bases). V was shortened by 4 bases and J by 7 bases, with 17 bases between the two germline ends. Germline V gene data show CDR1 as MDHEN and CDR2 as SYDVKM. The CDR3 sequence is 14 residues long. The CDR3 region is CASSSASPGYEQYF. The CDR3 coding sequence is TGTGCCAGCAGTTCAGCCTCGCCAGGGTATGAGCAGTACTTC.